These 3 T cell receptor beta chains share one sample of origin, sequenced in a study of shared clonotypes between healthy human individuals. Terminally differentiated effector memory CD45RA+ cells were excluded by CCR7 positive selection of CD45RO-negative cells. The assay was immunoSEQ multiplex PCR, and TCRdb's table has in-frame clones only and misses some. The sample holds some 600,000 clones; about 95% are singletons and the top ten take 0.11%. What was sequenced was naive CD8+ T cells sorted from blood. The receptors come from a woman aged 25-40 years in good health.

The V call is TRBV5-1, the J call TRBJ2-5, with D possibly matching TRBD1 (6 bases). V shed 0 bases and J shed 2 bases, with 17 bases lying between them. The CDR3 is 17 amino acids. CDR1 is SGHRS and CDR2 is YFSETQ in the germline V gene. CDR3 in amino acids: CASSLGLGEGVQETQYF. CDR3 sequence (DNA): TGCGCCAGCAGCTTGGGGCTCGGAGAGGGGGTACAAGAGACCCAGTACTTC.

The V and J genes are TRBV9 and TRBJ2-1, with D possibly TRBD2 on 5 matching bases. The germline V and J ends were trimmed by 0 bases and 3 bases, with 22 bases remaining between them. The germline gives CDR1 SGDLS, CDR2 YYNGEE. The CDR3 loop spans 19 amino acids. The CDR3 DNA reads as TGTGCCAGCAGCGTAGGCCTATATGGGTGGGGAGAGGGCTACAATGAGCAGTTCTTC. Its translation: CASSVGLYGWGEGYNEQFF.

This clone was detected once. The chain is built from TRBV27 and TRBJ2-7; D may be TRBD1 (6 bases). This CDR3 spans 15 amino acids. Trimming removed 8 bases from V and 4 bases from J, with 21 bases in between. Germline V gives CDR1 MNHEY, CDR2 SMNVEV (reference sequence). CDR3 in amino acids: CASRVEQGIGYEQYF. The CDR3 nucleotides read TGTGCCAGCCGCGTCGAGCAGGGGATCGGATACGAGCAGTACTTC.